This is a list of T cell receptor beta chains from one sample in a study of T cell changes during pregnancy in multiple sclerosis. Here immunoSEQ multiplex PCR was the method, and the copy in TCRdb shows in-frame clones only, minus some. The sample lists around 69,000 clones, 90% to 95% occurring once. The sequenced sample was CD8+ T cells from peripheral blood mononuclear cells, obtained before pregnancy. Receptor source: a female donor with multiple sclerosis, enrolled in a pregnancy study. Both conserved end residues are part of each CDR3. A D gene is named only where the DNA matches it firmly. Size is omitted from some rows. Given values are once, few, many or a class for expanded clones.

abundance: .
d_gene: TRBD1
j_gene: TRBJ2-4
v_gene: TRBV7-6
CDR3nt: TGTGCCAGCAGCTTAGCCGGCGGGACAGGGGCTTACAAAAACATTCAGTACTTC
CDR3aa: CASSLAGGTGAYKNIQYF

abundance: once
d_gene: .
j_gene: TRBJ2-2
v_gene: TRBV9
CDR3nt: TGTGCCAGCAGCCTAAGCCGTGTGACCGGGGAGCTGTTTTTT
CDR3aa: CASSLSRVTGELFF

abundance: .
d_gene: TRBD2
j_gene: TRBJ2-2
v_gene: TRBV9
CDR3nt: TGTGCCAGCAGCGTAGGGCTAGCGGGGGCCTATGGGGAGCTGTTTTTT
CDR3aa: CASSVGLAGAYGELFF

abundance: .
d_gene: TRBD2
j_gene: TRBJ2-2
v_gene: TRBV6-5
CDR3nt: TGTGCCAGCAGTCAAGCGGGGGGAACCGGGGAGCTGTTTTTT
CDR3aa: CASSQAGGTGELFF

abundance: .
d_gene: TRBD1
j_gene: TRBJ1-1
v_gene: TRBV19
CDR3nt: TGTGCCAGTAGTATAGGGCCAGGGGGGTTGACTGAAGCTTTCTTT
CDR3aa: CASSIGPGGLTEAFF

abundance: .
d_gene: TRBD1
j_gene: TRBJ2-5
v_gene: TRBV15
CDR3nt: TGTGCCACCAGCACCTCCCTGGACAGGCGCCAAGAGACCCAGTACTTC
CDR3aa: CATSTSLDRRQETQYF

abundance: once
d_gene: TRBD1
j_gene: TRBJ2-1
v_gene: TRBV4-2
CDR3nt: TGTGCCAGCAGCCCCGGGACAGGGCCCAATGAGCAGTTCTTC
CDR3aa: CASSPGTGPNEQFF

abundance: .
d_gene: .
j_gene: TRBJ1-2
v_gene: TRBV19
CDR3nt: TGTGCCAGTAGTCCCGACACCTATGGCTACACCTTC
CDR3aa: CASSPDTYGYTF

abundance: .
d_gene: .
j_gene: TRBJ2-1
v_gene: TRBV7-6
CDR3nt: TGTGCCAGCAGGGTAGACGTGGAGTCAGATGAGCAGTTCTTC
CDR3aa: CASRVDVESDEQFF

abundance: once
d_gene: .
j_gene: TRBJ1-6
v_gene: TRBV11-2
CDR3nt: TGTGCCAGCAGCTTAGATGGGACTTCCTATAATTCACCCCTCCACTTT
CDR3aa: CASSLDGTSYNSPLHF

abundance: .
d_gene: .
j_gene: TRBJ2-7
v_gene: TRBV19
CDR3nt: TGTGCCAGTAGTATGGACAATAGTGGCGAGCAGTACTTC
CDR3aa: CASSMDNSGEQYF

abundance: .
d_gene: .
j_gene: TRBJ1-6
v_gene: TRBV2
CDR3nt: TGTGCCAGCAGCCGGGACATGCTGTATAATTCACCCCTCCACTTT
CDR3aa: CASSRDMLYNSPLHF

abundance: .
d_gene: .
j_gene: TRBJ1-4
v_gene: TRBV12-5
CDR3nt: TGTGCTAGTGGTTTCTTAGGAACGACAGTGGAGTGGAGTGCAACTAATGAAAAACTGTTTTTT
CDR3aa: CASGFLGTTVEWSATNEKLFF

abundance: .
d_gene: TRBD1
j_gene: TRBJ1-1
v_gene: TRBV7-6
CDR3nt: TGTGCCAGCAGCTTAGCGTCGGCAGGGGGATCTGAGATGAACACTGAAGCTTTCTTT
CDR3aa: CASSLASAGGSEMNTEAFF

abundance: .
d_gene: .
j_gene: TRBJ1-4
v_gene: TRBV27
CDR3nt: TGTGCCAGCAGCCGCGCGGGTGCAACTAATGAAAAACTGTTTTTT
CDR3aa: CASSRAGATNEKLFF

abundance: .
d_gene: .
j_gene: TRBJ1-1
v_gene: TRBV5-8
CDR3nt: TGTGCCAGCAGCCGGCGCGGGGCGCGGGCTGAAGCTTTCTTT
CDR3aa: CASSRRGARAEAFF

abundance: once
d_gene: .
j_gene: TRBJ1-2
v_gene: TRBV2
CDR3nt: TGTGCCAGCAGTATAGACTCAAATGGGAACTATGGCTACACCTTC
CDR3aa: CASSIDSNGNYGYTF

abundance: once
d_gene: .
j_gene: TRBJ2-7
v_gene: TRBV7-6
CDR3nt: TGTGCCAGCAGTCAGAACGAAGACTCGAAGCAGTACTTC
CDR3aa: CASSQNEDSKQYF

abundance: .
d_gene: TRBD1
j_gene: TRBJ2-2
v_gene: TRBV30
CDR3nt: TGTGCCTGGAGTTCAAGGACAGGTCGCGCCGGGGAGCTGTTTTTT
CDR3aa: CAWSSRTGRAGELFF

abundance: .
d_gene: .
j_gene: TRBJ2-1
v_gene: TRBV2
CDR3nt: TGTGCCAGCAGTGGAACTAGCAAAATCAACAATGAGCAGTTCTTC
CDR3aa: CASSGTSKINNEQFF

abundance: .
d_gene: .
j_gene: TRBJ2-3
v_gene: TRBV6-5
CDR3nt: TGTGCCAGCAGTTCAGGGGCAGATACGCAGTATTTT
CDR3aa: CASSSGADTQYF

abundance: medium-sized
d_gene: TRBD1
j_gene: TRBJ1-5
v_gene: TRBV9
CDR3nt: TGTGCCAGCAGCAGAACCGGGACAGGAGATCAGCCCCAGCATTTT
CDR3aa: CASSRTGTGDQPQHF

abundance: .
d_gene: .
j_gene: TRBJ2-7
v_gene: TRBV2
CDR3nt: TGTGCCAGCCCCCTAGGGCCGGGGGCCTACGAGCAGTACTTC
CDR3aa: CASPLGPGAYEQYF

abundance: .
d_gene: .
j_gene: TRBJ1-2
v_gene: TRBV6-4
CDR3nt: TGTGCCAGCAGCCCCCCCCGGAGGGAGGTTGACTTC
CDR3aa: CASSPPRREVDF

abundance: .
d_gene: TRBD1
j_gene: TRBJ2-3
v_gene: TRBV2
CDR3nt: TGTGCCAGCAGTGAAGGGATGTTGACAGGGGGCTTGGAGGATACGCAGTATTTT
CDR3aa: CASSEGMLTGGLEDTQYF

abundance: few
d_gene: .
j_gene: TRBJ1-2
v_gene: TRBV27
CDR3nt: TGTGCCAGCAGTCCCTTGACAGAGCTCTATGGCTACACCTTC
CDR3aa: CASSPLTELYGYTF

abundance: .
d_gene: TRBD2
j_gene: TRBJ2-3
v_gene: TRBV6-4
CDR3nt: TGTGCCAGCAGTGACTCGGGGGGGAGCACAGATACGCAGTATTTT
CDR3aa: CASSDSGGSTDTQYF

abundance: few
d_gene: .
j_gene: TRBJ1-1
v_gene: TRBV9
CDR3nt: TGTGCCAGCAGTCGTAGGAAAGGAGGTGGCACTGAAGCTTTCTTT
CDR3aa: CASSRRKGGGTEAFF

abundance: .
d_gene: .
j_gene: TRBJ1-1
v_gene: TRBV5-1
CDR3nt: TGCGCCAGCAGCACACTACCGGGTCCCGACCCGATGAACACTGAAGCTTTCTTT
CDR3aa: CASSTLPGPDPMNTEAFF

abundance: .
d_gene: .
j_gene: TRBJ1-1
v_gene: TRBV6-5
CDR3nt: TGTGCCAGCAGTTACTCAATAGGGGATGAAGCTTTCTTT
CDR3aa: CASSYSIGDEAFF

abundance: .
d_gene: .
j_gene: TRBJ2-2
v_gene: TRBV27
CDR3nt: TGTGCCAGCAGTCCCGGGGGGCCGAGGACCGGGGAGCTGTTTTTT
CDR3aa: CASSPGGPRTGELFF

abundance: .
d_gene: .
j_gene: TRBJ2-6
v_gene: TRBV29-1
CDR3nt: TGCAGCGTTGAACTGGGCACCGCCTCTGGGGCCAACGTCCTGACTTTC
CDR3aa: CSVELGTASGANVLTF

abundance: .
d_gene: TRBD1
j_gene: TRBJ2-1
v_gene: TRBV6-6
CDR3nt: TGTGCCAGCAGTTACACCGGACAGGCCGGATACAATGAGCAGTTCTTC
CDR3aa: CASSYTGQAGYNEQFF

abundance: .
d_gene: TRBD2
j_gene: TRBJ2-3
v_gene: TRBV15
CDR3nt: TGTGCCACTAGCGGGGCCGTCGCAGATACGCAGTATTTT
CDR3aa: CATSGAVADTQYF

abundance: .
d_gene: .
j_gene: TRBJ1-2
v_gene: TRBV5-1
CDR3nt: TGCGCCAGCAGGGGGAAGGACGGAGGGCCCTATGGCTACACCTTC
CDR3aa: CASRGKDGGPYGYTF

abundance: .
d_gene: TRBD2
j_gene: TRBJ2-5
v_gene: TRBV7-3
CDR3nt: TGTGCCAGCAGCGGGGGGACTAGCGGGGGCCTGTACCAAGAGACCCAGTACTTC
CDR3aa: CASSGGTSGGLYQETQYF

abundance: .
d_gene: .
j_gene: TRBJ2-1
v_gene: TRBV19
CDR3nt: TGTGCCAGTAGTATTGGGGAGGAGCAGTTCTTC
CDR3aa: CASSIGEEQFF

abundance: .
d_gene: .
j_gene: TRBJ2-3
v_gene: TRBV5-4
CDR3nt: TGTGCCAGCAGCTCGGAACTAGCAGGCACAGATACGCAGTATTTT
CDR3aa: CASSSELAGTDTQYF

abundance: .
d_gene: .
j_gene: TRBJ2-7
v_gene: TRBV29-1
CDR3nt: TGCAGCGTTGAAGGAATAGACAGCACCTACGAGCAGTACTTC
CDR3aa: CSVEGIDSTYEQYF

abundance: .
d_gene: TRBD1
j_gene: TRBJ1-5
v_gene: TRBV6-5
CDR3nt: TGTGCCAGCAGCCTCGGGACAGTCAATCAGCCCCAGCATTTT
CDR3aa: CASSLGTVNQPQHF

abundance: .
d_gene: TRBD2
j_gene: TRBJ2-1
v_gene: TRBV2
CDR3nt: TGTGCCAGCAGTGTAATAGAGGGACTAGCGGGGGGATACAATGAGCAGTTCTTC
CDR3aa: CASSVIEGLAGGYNEQFF

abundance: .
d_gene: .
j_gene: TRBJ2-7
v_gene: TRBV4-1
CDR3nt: TGCGCCAGCAGCCAAGTTACAGGGAACGGCGAGCAGTACTTC
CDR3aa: CASSQVTGNGEQYF

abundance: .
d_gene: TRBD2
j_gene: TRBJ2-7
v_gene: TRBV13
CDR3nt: TGTGCCAGCAGCTCTTCTACGACTAGCTGGTACGAGCAGTACTTC
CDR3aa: CASSSSTTSWYEQYF

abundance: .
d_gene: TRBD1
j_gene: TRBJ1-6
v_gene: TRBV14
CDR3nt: TGTGCCAGCAGCCAGTTTCAGGGGGCATCACCCCTCCACTTT
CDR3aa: CASSQFQGASPLHF

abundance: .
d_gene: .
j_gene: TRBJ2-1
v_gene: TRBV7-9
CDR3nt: TGTGCCAGCAGCTTTCAGGGAAGCGAGCAGTTCTTC
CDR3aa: CASSFQGSEQFF

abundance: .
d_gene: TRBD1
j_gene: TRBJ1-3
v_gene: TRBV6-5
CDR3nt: TGTGCCAGCAGTGCTGGGACAGGGCCCGGAAACACCATATATTTT
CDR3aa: CASSAGTGPGNTIYF

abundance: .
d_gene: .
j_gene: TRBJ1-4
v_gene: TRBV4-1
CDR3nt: TGCGCCAGCTCCCAAGATGTCAGGGGCCCTAATGAAAAACTGTTTTTT
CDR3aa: CASSQDVRGPNEKLFF

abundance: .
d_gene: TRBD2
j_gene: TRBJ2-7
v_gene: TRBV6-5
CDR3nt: TGTGCCAGCAGTTACGGGGCGGGGGAATCCTACGAGCAGTACTTC
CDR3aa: CASSYGAGESYEQYF

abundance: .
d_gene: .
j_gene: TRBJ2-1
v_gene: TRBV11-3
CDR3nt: TGTGCCAGCAGCTCTAGTTTGATTCGCGATGAGCAGTTCTTC
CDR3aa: CASSSSLIRDEQFF